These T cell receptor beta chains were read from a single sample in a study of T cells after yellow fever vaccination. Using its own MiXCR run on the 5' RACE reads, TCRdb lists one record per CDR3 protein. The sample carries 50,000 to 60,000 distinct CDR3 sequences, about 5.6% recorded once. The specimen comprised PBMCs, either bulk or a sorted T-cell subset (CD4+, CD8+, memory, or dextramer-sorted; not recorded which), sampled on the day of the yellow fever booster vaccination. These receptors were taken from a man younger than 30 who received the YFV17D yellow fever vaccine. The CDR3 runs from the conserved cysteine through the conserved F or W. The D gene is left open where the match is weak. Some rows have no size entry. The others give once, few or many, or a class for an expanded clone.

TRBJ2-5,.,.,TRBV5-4,CASNLGETQYF,TGTGCCAGCAACTTGGGCGAGACCCAGTACTTC
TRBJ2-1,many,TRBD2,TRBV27,CASSSRGLAGNEQFF,TGTGCCAGCAGTTCCCGGGGACTAGCGGGGAATGAGCAGTTCTTC
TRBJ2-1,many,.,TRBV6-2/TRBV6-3,CASSYSPTWENEQFF,TGTGCCAGCAGTTACTCCCCCACTTGGGAGAATGAGCAGTTCTTC
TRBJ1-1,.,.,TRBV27,CASTLTPNTEAFF,TGTGCCAGCACTCTAACCCCGAACACTGAAGCTTTCTTT
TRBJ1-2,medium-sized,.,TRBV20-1,CSADDSYGYTF,TGCAGTGCTGACGACAGCTATGGCTACACCTTC
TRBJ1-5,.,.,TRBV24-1,CATSPGRVFHNQPQHF,TGTGCCACCAGTCCAGGCAGGGTCTTTCACAATCAGCCCCAGCATTTT
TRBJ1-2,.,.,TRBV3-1,CASSQEGLGSYGYTF,TGTGCCAGCAGCCAAGAGGGACTCGGGTCTTATGGCTACACCTTC
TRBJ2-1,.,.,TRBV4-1,CASSPIIGLRNEQFF,TGCGCCAGCAGCCCAATTATTGGGCTTAGGAATGAGCAGTTCTTC
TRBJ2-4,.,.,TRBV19,CASSTTKGAKNIQYF,TGTGCCAGTAGTACCACCAAGGGAGCCAAAAACATTCAGTACTTC
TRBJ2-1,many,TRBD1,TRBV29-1,CSVASDRRNEQFF,TGCAGCGTTGCGTCGGACAGGCGGAATGAGCAGTTCTTC
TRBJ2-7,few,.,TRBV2,CASSGQLYEQYF,TGTGCCAGCAGCGGACAGTTATACGAGCAGTACTTC
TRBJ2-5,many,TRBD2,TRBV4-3,CASAGGFQETQYF,TGCGCCAGCGCGGGGGGGTTCCAAGAGACCCAGTACTTC
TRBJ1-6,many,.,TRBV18,CASSTGGRDSPLHF,TGTGCCAGCTCAACCGGGGGTCGCGATTCACCCCTCCACTTT
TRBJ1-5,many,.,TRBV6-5,CASSYSSGLDQPQHF,TGTGCCAGCAGTTACTCGTCAGGGTTGGATCAGCCCCAGCATTTT
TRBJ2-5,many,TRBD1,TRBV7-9,CASSFGQGGETQYF,TGTGCCAGCAGCTTCGGACAGGGTGGAGAGACCCAGTACTTC
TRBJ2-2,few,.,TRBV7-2,CASSFPSGAILTGELFF,TGTGCCAGCAGCTTCCCGTCCGGGGCAATTTTGACCGGGGAGCTGTTTTTT
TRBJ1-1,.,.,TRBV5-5,CASSLEGRTEAFF,TGTGCCAGCAGCTTGGAGGGAAGAACTGAAGCTTTCTTT
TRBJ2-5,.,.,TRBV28,CASSLLASRTQYF,TGTGCCAGCAGTTTATTAGCCTCGCGGACCCAGTACTTC
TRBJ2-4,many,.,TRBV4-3,CASSPTATADIQYF,TGCGCCAGCAGCCCCACGGCTACGGCAGACATTCAGTACTTC
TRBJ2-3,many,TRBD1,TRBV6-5,CASSLGTGGDQYF,TGTGCCAGCAGTTTGGGGACAGGGGGCGACCAGTATTTT
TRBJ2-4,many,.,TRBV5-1,CASSLGGIQNIQYF,TGCGCCAGCAGCTTGGGAGGGATCCAAAACATTCAGTACTTC
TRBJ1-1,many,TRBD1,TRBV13,CASSLLQGGTEAFF,TGTGCCAGCAGCTTACTCCAGGGGGGCACTGAAGCTTTCTTT
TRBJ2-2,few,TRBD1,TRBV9,CASSGIPGQGAPSTGELFF,TGTGCCAGCAGCGGAATACCGGGACAGGGGGCGCCGAGCACCGGGGAGCTGTTTTTT
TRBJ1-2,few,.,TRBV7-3,CASSPEAFYGYTF,TGTGCCAGCAGCCCGGAAGCGTTCTATGGCTACACCTTC